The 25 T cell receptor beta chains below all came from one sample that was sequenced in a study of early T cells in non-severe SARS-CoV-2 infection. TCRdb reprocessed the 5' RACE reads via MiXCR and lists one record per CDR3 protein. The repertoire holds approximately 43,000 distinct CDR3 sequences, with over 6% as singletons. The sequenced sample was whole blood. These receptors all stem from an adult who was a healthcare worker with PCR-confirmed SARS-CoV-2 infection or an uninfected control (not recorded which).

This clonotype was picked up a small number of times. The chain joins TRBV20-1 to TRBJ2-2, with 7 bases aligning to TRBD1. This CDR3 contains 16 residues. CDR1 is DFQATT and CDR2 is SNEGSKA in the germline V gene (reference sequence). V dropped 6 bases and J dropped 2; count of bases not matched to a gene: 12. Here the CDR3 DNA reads TGCAGTGCCCGTCCCTGGACAGGAGCTAACACCGGGGAGCTGTTTTTT. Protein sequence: CSARPWTGANTGELFF.

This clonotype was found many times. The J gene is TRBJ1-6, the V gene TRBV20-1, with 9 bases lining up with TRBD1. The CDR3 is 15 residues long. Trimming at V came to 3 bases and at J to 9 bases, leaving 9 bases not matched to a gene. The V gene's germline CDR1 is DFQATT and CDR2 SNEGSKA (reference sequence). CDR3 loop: CSASPPTGGVSPLHF. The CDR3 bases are TGCAGTGCTAGCCCACCGACAGGGGGGGTTTCACCCCTCCACTTT.

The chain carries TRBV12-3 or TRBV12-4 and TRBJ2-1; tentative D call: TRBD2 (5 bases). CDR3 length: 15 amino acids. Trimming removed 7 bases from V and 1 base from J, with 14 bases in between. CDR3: CASTNEGGSYNEQFF. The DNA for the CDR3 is TGTGCCAGCACCAATGAGGGCGGATCCTACAATGAGCAGTTCTTC.

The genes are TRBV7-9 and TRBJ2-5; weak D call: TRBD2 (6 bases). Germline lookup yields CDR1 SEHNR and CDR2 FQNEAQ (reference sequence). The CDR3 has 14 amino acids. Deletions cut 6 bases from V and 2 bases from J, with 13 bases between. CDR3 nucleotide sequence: TGTGCCAGCAGTCCCTCCGGGGGACAAGAGACCCAGTACTTC. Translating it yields CASSPSGGQETQYF.

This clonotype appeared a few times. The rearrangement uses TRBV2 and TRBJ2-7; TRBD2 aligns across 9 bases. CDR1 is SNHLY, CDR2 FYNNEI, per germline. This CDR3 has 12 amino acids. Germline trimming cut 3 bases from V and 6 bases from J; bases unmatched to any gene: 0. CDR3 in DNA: TGTGCCAGCAGTGAGACTAGCGGCGAGCAGTACTTC. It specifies CASSETSGEQYF.

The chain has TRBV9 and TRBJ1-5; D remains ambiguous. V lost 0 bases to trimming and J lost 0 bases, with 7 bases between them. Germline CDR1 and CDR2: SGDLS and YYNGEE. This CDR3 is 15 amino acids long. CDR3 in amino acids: CASSVGFSSNQPQHF. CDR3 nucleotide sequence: TGTGCCAGCAGCGTAGGGTTCTCTAGCAATCAGCCCCAGCATTTT.

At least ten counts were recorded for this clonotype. In nucleotides, the CDR3 is TGTGCCAGCCAGGATTTTTACTACGAGCAGTACTTC. It codes for CASQDFYYEQYF. The rearrangement joins TRBV2 to TRBJ2-7, with unresolved D. Trimming cost V 8 bases and J 3 bases, with 11 bases left between them. The germline CDR1 and CDR2 sequences are SNHLY and FYNNEI. The CDR3 consists of 12 residues.

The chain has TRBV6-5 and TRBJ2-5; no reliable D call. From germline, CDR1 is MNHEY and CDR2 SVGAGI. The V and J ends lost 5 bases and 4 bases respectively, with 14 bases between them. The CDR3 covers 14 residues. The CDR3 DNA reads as TGTGCCAGCAGTAGCCTGTCGGCAGTAGAGACCCAGTACTTC. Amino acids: CASSSLSAVETQYF.

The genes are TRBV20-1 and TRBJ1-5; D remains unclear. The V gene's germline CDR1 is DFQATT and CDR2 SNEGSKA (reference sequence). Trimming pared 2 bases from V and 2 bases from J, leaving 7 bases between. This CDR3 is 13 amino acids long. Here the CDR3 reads CSARFGGNQPQHF. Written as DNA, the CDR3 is TGCAGTGCTAGATTCGGTGGCAATCAGCCCCAGCATTTT.

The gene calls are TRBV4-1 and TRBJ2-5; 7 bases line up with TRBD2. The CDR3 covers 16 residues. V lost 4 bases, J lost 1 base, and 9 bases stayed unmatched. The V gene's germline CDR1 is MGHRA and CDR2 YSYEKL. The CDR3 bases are TGCGCCAGCAGCCGAGACGGAGCGGGGTTCCAAGAGACCCAGTACTTC. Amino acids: CASSRDGAGFQETQYF.

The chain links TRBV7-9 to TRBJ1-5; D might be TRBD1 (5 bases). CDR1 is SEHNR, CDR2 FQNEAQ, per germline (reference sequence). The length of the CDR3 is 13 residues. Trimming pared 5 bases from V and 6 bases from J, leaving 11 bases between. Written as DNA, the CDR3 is TGTGCCAGCAGCCATAAGGGGTCTCAGCCCCAGCATTTT. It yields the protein CASSHKGSQPQHF.

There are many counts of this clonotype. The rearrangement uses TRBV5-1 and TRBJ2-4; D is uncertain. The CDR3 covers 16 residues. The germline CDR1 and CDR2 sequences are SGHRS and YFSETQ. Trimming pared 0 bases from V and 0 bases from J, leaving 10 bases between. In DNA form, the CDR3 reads TGCGCCAGCAGCTTGGCCCCCGAATCAGCCAAAAACATTCAGTACTTC. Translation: CASSLAPESAKNIQYF.

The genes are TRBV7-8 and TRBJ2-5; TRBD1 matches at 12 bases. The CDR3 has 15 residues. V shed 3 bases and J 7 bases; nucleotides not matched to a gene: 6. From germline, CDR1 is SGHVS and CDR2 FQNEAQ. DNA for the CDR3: TGTGCCAGCAGCTTCGGGACAGGGGGCGATGGGACCCAGTACTTC. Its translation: CASSFGTGGDGTQYF. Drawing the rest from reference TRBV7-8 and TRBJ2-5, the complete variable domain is GAGVSQSPRYKVAKRGQDVALRCDPISGHVSLFWYQQALGQGPEFLTYFQNEAQLDKSGLPSDRFFAERPEGSVSTLKIQRTQQEDSAVYLCASSFGTGGDGTQYFGPGTRLLVL.

As DNA, the CDR3 is TGTGCCAGCAGCTTAGACTGGGCGGGGACGCAGTATTTT. Protein sequence: CASSLDWAGTQYF. The gene calls are TRBV11-2 and TRBJ2-3, with D possibly being TRBD2 (6 bases). The CDR3 loop spans 13 amino acids. Germline assignment: CDR1 SGHAT and CDR2 FQNNGV. V dropped 0 bases and J dropped 9 bases, with 10 bases sitting between them.

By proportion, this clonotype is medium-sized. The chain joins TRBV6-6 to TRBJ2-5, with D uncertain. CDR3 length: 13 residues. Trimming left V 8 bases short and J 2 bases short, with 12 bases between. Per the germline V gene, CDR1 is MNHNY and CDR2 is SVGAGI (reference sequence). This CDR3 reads CASSRAAQETQYF. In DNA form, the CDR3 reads TGTGCCAGCTCAAGGGCAGCACAAGAGACCCAGTACTTC.

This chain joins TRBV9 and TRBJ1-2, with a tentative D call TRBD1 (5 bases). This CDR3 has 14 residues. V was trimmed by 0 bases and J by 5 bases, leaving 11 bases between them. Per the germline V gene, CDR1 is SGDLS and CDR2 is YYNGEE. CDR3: CASSVEGTAYGYTF. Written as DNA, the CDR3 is TGTGCCAGCAGCGTAGAGGGGACCGCTTATGGCTACACCTTC.

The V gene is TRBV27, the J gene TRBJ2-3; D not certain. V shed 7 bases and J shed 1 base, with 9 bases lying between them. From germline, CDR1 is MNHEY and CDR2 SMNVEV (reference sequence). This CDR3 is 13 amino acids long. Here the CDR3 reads CASTLAGTDTQYF. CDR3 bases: TGTGCCAGCACCCTCGCCGGCACAGATACGCAGTATTTT.

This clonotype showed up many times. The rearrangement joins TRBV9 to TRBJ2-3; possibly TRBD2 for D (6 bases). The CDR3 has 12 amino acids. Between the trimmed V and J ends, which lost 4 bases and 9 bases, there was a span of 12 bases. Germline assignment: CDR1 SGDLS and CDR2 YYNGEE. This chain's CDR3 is CASSSRDSTQYF. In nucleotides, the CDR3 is TGTGCCAGCAGCTCACGGGACTCCACGCAGTATTTT. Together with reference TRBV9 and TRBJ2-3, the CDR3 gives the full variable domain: DSGVTQTPKHLITATGQRVTLRCSPRSGDLSVYWYQQSLDQGLQFLIQYYNGEERAKGNILERFSAQQFPDLHSELNLSSLELGDSALYFCASSSRDSTQYFGPGTRLTVL.

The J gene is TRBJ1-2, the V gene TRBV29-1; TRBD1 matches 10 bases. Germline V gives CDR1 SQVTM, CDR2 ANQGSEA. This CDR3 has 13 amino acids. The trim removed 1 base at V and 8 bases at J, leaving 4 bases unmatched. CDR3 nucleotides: TGCAGCGTTGAAGGACAGGGGGCAGAAGGCTACACCTTC. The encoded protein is CSVEGQGAEGYTF.

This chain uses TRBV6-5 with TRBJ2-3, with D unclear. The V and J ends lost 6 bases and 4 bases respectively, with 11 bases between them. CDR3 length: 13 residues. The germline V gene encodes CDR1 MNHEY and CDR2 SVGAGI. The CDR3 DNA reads TGTGCCAGCAGGCCTAACAACGCAGATACGCAGTATTTT. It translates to CASRPNNADTQYF.

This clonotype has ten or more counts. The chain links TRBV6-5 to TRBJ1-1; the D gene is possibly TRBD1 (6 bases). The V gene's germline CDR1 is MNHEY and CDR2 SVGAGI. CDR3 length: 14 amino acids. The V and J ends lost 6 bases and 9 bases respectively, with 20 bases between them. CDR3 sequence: CASSAKGGEGKAFF. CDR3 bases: TGTGCCAGCAGCGCGAAGGGGGGCGAAGGGAAAGCTTTCTTT.

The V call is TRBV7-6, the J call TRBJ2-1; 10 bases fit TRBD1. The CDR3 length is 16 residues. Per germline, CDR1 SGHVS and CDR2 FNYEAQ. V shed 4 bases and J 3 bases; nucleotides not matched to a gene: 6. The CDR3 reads CASSSSWDRGYNEQFF. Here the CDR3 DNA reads TGTGCCAGCAGCTCCTCCTGGGACAGGGGCTACAATGAGCAGTTCTTC.

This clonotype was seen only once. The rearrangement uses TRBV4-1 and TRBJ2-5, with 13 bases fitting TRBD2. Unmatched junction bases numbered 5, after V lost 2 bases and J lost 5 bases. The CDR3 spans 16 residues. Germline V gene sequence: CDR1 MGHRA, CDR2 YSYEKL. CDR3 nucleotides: TGCGCCAGCAGCCAATCCGGGACTAGCGGGGCGGAGACCCAGTACTTC. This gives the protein CASSQSGTSGAETQYF.

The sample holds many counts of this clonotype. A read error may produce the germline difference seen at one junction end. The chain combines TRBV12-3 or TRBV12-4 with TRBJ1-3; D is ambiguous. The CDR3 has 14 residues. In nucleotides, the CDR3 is TGTGCCAGCAGATCGAGGAGCTCTGAAAACACCATATATTTT. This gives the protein CASRSRSSENTIYF.

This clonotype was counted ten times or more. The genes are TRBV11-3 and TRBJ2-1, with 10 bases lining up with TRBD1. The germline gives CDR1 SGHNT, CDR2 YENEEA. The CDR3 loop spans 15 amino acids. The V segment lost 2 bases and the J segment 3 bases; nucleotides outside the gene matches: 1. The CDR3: CASSLRTGGYNEQFF. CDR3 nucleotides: TGTGCCAGCAGCTTAAGGACAGGGGGCTACAATGAGCAGTTCTTC.